The sequence of this T cell receptor beta chain was determined in a study of CD8 T cells in ankylosing spondylitis. General study findings and limits: Seemingly distinctive of ankylosing spondylitis blood was a TCR beta motif formed by eight highly homologous variants. Disease-linked clones were CD8+ and relatively rare in peripheral blood. Researchers reportedly found disease-linked clones significantly enriched in matched ankylosing spondylitis synovial fluid.

Making the TCR beta libraries involved quantitative 5'-RACE with molecular barcodes. TCRdb fed the 5' RACE reads into MiXCR, producing one record per CDR3 protein. Here the sample spans 200,000 to 250,000 distinct CDR3 sequences, roughly a tenth being singletons. This clonotype was seen ten or more times. Its antigen remains unidentified. Losses at the gene ends were 6 bases for V and 3 bases for J; bases not matched to a gene: 8. This CDR3 is 17 amino acids long. Germline V CDR1 and CDR2: SGHVS, FQNEAQ. The chain employs TRBV7-8 and TRBJ2-1; 13 nucleotides align to TRBD2. The source material was blood, either unsorted or a sorted T cell fraction (not recorded which). The receptor's source is a male donor with ankylosing spondylitis or in good health (not recorded which). CDR3: CASRPETSGGNYNEQFF. In nucleotides, the CDR3 is TGTGCCAGCAGGCCTGAGACTAGCGGGGGGAACTACAATGAGCAGTTCTTC.